What follows are 19 T cell receptor beta chains derived from one specimen sequenced in a study of blood T cell repertoires in COVID-19. The table came from immunoSEQ multiplex PCR; TCRdb's copy has only in-frame clones and leaves some out. The sample holds about 58,000 clones, 75% to 90% seen once. Sequencing input: peripheral blood. These receptors were collected from a man aged 55 to 70 with COVID-19, enrolled during active disease.

A single count supports this clone. The chain links TRBV6-5 to TRBJ1-1, with 9 bases aligning to TRBD1. Germline V CDR1 and CDR2: MNHEY, SVGAGI. The CDR3 loop spans 15 amino acids. J lost 4 bases, V lost 6 bases, and 9 bases had no gene match. In DNA, the CDR3 is TGTGCCAGCAGCCACGGGACGGGACAGGGCACTGAAGCTTTCTTT. This translates into CASSHGTGQGTEAFF.

The chain is built from TRBV5-4 and TRBJ2-1; the match to TRBD2 covers 11 bases. The germline gives CDR1 SGHNT, CDR2 YYREEE (reference sequence). V lost 5 bases to trimming and J lost 2 bases; unmatched junction nucleotides: 6. The CDR3 length is 16 residues. CDR3 coding DNA: TGTGCCAGCAGTTCGCAGGGACTAGCGGCCTACAATGAGCAGTTCTTC. Protein sequence: CASSSQGLAAYNEQFF. Using reference TRBV5-4 and TRBJ2-1 for the parts outside the CDR3, the full variable domain is ETGVTQSPTHLIKTRGQQVTLRCSSQSGHNTVSWYQQALGQGPQFIFQYYREEENGRGNFPPRFSGLQFPNYSSELNVNALELDDSALYLCASSSQGLAAYNEQFFGPGTRLTVL.

This chain links TRBV7-9 with TRBJ2-7, with 7 nucleotides matching TRBD1. Germline assignment: CDR1 SEHNR and CDR2 FQNEAQ (reference sequence). The CDR3 sequence is 16 residues long. V lost 5 bases to trimming and J lost 2 bases; unmatched junction nucleotides: 12. DNA for the CDR3: TGTGCCAGCAGCAACCCAGCCGGGACAGTTACCTACGAGCAGTACTTC. It translates to CASSNPAGTVTYEQYF.

The rearrangement joins TRBV5-1 to TRBJ1-2; D unclear. The CDR3 extends over 13 amino acids. The germline gives CDR1 SGHRS, CDR2 YFSETQ. V was shortened by 1 base and J by 0 bases, with 4 bases between the two germline ends. CDR3 nucleotides: TGCGCCAGCAGCTTGTCCGCTAACTATGGCTACACCTTC. As protein: CASSLSANYGYTF. Complete variable domain (other parts from reference TRBV5-1 and TRBJ1-2): KAGVTQTPRYLIKTRGQQVTLSCSPISGHRSVSWYQQTPGQGLQFLFEYFSETQRNKGNFPGRFSGRQFSNSRSEMNVSTLELGDSALYLCASSLSANYGYTFGSGTRLTVV.

The chain recombines TRBV5-1 with TRBJ1-6; D call uncertain. Trimming cost V 0 bases and J 0 bases, with 7 bases left between them. The CDR3 contains 16 residues. Germline V gives CDR1 SGHRS, CDR2 YFSETQ. In DNA, the CDR3 is TGCGCCAGCAGCTTGGGAGGGAACTCCTATAATTCACCCCTCCACTTT. It specifies CASSLGGNSYNSPLHF.

The rearrangement joins TRBV12-3 or TRBV12-4 to TRBJ2-1; perhaps TRBD1 as D (5 bases). The CDR3 has 12 residues. V shed 5 bases and J shed 7 bases, with 9 bases lying between them. In nucleotides, the CDR3 is TGTGCCAGCAGTCCTGACAGTAATGAGCAGTTCTTC. Its protein product is CASSPDSNEQFF.

This sequence joins TRBV28 and TRBJ1-6, with D possibly being TRBD1 (6 bases). This CDR3 comprises 14 residues. Germline CDR1 reads MDHEN; CDR2 reads SYDVKM. V was shortened by 8 bases and J by 8 bases, with 16 bases between the two germline ends. The chain's CDR3 is CASVSGRGYSPLHF. The DNA for the CDR3 is TGTGCCAGCGTTTCGGGCAGGGGATATTCACCCCTCCACTTT.

This sequence joins TRBV20-1 and TRBJ2-1; 7 positions match TRBD2. The CDR3 length is 10 residues. Germline CDR1 is DFQATT and CDR2 is SNEGSKA (reference sequence). V was clipped by 5 bases and J by 16 bases; unmatched bases: 8. The CDR3: CSAGAGSDFF. CDR3 coding DNA: TGCAGTGCTGGAGCGGGAAGTGACTTCTTC.

The rearrangement joins TRBV5-6 to TRBJ2-5; 7 positions match TRBD1. J lost 0 bases, V lost 1 base, and 6 bases had no gene match. The germline CDR1 and CDR2 sequences are SGHDT and YYEEEE. The CDR3 sequence is 16 residues long. The CDR3 loop is CASSLKARGYQETQYF. The CDR3 nucleotides are TGTGCCAGCAGCTTGAAGGCCAGGGGGTACCAAGAGACCCAGTACTTC.

The chain has TRBV18 and TRBJ2-3; D call uncertain. Per the germline V gene, CDR1 is KGHSH and CDR2 is LQKENI. The CDR3 runs 13 residues. Trimming took 5 bases from V and 6 from J, leaving 12 bases between them. This CDR3 is CASSTRQWDTQYF. CDR3 nucleotides: TGTGCCAGCTCAACAAGACAATGGGATACGCAGTATTTT.

V gene TRBV5-1 combines with J gene TRBJ2-1, with 8 positions matching TRBD2. The CDR3 totals 14 residues. J lost 9 bases, V lost 0 bases, and 5 bases had no gene match. Germline loops: CDR1 SGHRS, CDR2 YFSETQ. CDR3 DNA sequence: TGCGCCAGCAGCTTGGATGTACTAGCGGCTGAGCAGTTCTTC. Protein product: CASSLDVLAAEQFF.

The chain links TRBV27 to TRBJ2-7, with TRBD1 matching 7 bases. The CDR3 sequence is 15 residues long. Germline V gene sequence: CDR1 MNHEY, CDR2 SMNVEV (reference sequence). Trimming at V came to 7 bases and at J to 2 bases, leaving 11 bases not matched to a gene. The CDR3, as DNA: TGTGCCAGCAAAGTATATCGGACAGGAGCCTACGAGCAGTACTTC. Protein sequence: CASKVYRTGAYEQYF.

The gene calls are TRBV6-5 and TRBJ1-3; D not certain. The V end lost 4 bases, the J end lost 0 bases, and 10 bases lay between the germline ends. The CDR3 has 15 amino acids. Germline CDR1 MNHEY, CDR2 SVGAGI. The CDR3 loop is CASSSTGFSGNTIYF. DNA for the CDR3: TGTGCCAGCAGTTCGACGGGTTTCTCTGGAAACACCATATATTTT.

The gene calls are TRBV5-1 and TRBJ2-7; perhaps TRBD1 as D (5 bases). V lost 0 bases and J lost 3, with 10 bases in between. From germline, CDR1 is SGHRS and CDR2 YFSETQ. The CDR3 runs to 14 residues. The CDR3 loop reads CASSLAGKGYEQYF. CDR3 DNA sequence: TGCGCCAGCAGCTTGGCAGGGAAGGGCTACGAGCAGTACTTC.

The rearrangement links TRBV4-1 to TRBJ2-7; maybe TRBD2 (5 bases). The germline V gene encodes CDR1 MGHRA and CDR2 YSYEKL. Trimming cost V 1 base and J 4 bases, with 14 bases left between them. The CDR3 covers 15 residues. For the CDR3, the DNA is TGCGCCAGCAGCCAAGGGAGGACGGGTCTGTACGAGCAGTACTTC. Its translation is CASSQGRTGLYEQYF.

The chain is built from TRBV11-3 and TRBJ2-1, with D perhaps TRBD2 (6 bases). Trimming pared 1 base from V and 15 bases from J, leaving 10 bases between. CDR3 length: 11 residues. The germline V gene has CDR1 SGHNT and CDR2 YENEEA. CDR3 region: CASSLGGIVFF. Written as DNA, the CDR3 is TGTGCCAGCAGCTTAGGCGGGATTGTGTTCTTC.

V gene TRBV9 combines with J gene TRBJ1-1; D gene uncertain. The V gene lost 2 bases and the J gene lost 1 base, with 18 bases spanning the gap. Germline lookup yields CDR1 SGDLS and CDR2 YYNGEE. This CDR3 is 17 amino acids long. CDR3 in DNA: TGTGCCAGCAGCGTGGTCGGGGTATCGGAGGAGAACACTGAAGCTTTCTTT. This gives the protein CASSVVGVSEENTEAFF.

Many counts were recorded for this clone. The chain carries TRBV20-1 and TRBJ2-1; 10 positions match TRBD2. V lost 3 bases and J lost 0; bases outside the gene matches: 5. Germline loops: CDR1 DFQATT, CDR2 SNEGSKA (reference sequence). The CDR3 has 16 residues. The CDR3 coding sequence is TGCAGTGCTAGTGGTCCTAGCGGGAGCTCCTACAATGAGCAGTTCTTC. Translated: CSASGPSGSSYNEQFF.

The chain links TRBV4-1 to TRBJ2-1; D unresolved. CDR3 length: 15 amino acids. V lost 3 bases and J lost 0, with 9 bases in between. In germline, CDR1 is MGHRA, CDR2 YSYEKL. The CDR3 bases are TGCGCCAGCAGCCAGGCCGACATCTCCTACAATGAGCAGTTCTTC. This sequence encodes CASSQADISYNEQFF.